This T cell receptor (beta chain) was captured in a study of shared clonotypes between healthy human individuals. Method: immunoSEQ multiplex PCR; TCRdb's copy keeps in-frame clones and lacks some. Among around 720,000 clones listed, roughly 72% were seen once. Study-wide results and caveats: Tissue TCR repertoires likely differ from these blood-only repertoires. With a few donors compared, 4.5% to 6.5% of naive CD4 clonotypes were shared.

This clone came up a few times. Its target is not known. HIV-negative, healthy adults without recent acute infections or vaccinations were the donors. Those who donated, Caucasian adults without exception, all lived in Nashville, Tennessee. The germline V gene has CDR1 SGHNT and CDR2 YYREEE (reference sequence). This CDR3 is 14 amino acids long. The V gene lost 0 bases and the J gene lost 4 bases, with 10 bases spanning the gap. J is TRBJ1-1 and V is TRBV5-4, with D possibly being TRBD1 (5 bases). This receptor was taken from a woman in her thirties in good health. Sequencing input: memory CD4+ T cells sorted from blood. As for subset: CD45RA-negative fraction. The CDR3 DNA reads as TGTGCCAGCAGCTTGGTAGGGGTCCGCACTGAAGCTTTCTTT. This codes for CASSLVGVRTEAFF.